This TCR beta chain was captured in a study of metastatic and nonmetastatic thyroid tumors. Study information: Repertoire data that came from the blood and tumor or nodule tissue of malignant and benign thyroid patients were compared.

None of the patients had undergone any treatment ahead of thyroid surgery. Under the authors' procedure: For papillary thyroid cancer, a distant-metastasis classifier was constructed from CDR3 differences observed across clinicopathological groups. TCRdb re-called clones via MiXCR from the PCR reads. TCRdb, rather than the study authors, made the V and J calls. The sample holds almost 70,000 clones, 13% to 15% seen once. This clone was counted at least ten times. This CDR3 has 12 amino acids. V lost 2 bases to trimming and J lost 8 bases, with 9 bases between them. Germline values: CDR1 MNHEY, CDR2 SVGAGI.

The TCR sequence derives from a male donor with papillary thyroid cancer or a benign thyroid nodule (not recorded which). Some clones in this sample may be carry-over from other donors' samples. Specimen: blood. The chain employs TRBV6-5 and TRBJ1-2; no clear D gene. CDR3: CASSYTQGGYTF. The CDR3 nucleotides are TGTGCCAGCAGTTACACACAAGGAGGCTACACCTTC.